Listed here are 4 T cell receptor beta chains from one sample, sequenced in a study of cytomegalovirus exposure and HLA in healthy donors. The PCR employed 60 Vbeta primers together with 13 Jbeta primers. Here immunoSEQ multiplex PCR was the method, and the copy in TCRdb shows in-frame clones only, minus some. The sample gives about 140,000 clones, just over 70% of which show up once; 1.5% to 2% is in the top ten. Source material: PBMCs. Every receptor here comes from a woman aged 25 to 39 in good health and CMV-seronegative.

The chain is built from TRBV21-1 and TRBJ2-5; TRBD2 is the table's D call and was not checked against the DNA. TRBV21-1 is labeled a pseudogene. CDR3 length equals 16 residues. This chain's CDR3 is CASSGWGEEEQETQYF. DNA for the CDR3: TGTGCCAGCAGCGGGTGGGGGGAAGAGGAGCAAGAGACCCAGTACTTC.

This clone was counted a single time. V usage is TRBV6-1 and J usage is TRBJ2-1; 7 nucleotides match TRBD1. This CDR3 comprises 16 residues. The trim removed 1 base at V and 0 bases at J, leaving 3 bases unmatched. Germline CDR1 is MNHNS and CDR2 is SASEGT. CDR3 coding DNA: TGTGCCAGCAGTGAAGGAGGGGGCTACTCCTACAATGAGCAGTTCTTC. Protein sequence: CASSEGGGYSYNEQFF.

A note on this clone: The sample contains more than one DNA sequence encoding this CDR3. V and J are TRBV9 and TRBJ1-5; D is uncertain. In germline, CDR1 is SGDLS, CDR2 YYNGEE. V dropped 0 bases and J dropped 0 bases, with 10 bases sitting between them. The CDR3 length is 16 residues. The CDR3 loop is CASSVGADYSNQPQHF. The CDR3, as DNA: TGTGCCAGCAGCGTAGGGGCAGATTATAGCAATCAGCCCCAGCATTTT.

This clone was seen once. The genes are TRBV4-2 and TRBJ2-6; 10 nucleotides match TRBD2. The CDR3 length is 14 residues. J gave up 19 bases and V 0 bases, and 9 bases lay outside the gene matches. The V gene's germline CDR1 is LGHNA and CDR2 YNFKEQ. Here the CDR3 DNA reads TGTGCCAGCAGCCAAGAAGTAGCGGGGGGCCTAAGAACTTTC. This encodes CASSQEVAGGLRTF.